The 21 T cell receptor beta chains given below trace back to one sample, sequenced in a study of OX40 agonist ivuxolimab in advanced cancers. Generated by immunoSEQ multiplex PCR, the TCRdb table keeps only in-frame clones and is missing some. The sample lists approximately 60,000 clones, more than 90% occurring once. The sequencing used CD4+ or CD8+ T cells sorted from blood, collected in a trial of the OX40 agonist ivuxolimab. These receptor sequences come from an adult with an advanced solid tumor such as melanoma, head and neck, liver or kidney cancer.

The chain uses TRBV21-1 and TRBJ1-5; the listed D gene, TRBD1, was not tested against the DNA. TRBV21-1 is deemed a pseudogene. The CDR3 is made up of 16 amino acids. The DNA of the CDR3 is TGTGCCAGCAGCGGGGGGGGACAGGGTCTTTGTCAGCCCCAGCATTTT. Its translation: CASSGGGQGLCQPQHF.

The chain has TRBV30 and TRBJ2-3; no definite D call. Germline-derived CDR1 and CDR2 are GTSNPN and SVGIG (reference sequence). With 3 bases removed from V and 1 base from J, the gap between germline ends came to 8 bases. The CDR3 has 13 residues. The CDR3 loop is CAWSGSGTDTQYF. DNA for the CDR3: TGTGCCTGGAGCGGGTCTGGCACAGATACGCAGTATTTT.

For the CDR3, the DNA is TGTGCCAGCAGCCAAGGTAAAACCGGGAGGAGCACGTTAGGGGAGCTGTTTTTT. Translating it yields CASSQGKTGRSTLGELFF. This chain connects TRBV14 to TRBJ2-2; 7 nucleotides agree with TRBD2. J lost 8 bases, V lost 1 base, and 16 bases had no gene match. This CDR3 region has 18 residues. CDR1 is SGHDN, CDR2 FVKESK, per germline.

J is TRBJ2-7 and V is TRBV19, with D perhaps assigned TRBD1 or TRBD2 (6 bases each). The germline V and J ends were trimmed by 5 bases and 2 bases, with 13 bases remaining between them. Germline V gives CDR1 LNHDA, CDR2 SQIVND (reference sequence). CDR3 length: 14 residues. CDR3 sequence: CASSLQGGTYEQYF. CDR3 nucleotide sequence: TGTGCCAGTAGTTTACAGGGAGGTACCTACGAGCAGTACTTC.

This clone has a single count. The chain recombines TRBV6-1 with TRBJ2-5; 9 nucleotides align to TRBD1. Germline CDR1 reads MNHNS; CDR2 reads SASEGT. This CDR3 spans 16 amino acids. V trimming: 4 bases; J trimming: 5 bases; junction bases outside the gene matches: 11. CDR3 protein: CASSVSGTGLGETQYF. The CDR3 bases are TGTGCCAGCAGTGTCTCCGGGACAGGGCTAGGGGAGACCCAGTACTTC.

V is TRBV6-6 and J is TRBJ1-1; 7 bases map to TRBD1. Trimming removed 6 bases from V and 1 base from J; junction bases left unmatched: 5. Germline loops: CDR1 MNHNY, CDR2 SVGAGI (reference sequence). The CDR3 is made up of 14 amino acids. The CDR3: CASRTGTANTEAFF. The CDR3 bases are TGTGCCAGCAGAACCGGGACAGCGAACACTGAAGCTTTCTTT.

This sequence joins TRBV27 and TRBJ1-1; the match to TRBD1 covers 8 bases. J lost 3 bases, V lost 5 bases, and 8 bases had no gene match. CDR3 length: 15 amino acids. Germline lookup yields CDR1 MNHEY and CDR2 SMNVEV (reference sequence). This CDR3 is CASSRFQGADTEAFF. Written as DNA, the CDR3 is TGTGCCAGCAGTCGATTTCAGGGGGCAGACACTGAAGCTTTCTTT.

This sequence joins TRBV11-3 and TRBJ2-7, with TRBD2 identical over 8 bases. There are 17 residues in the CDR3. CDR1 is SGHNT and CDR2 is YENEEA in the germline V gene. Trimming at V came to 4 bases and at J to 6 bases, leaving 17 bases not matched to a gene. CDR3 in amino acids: CASSYRGSGSIVGEQYF. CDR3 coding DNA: TGTGCCAGCAGCTATCGGGGGAGCGGGAGTATAGTTGGCGAGCAGTACTTC.

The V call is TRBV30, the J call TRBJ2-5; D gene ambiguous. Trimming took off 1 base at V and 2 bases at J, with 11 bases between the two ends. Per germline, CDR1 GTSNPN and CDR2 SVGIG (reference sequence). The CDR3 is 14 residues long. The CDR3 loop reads CAWSGGSRQETQYF. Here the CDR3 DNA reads TGTGCCTGGAGTGGGGGTAGCAGGCAAGAGACCCAGTACTTC.

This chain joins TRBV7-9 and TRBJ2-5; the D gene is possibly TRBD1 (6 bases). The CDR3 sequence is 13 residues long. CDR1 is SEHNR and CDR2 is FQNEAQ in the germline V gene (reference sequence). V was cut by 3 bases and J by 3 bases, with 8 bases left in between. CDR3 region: CASSFRQEETQYF. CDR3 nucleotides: TGTGCCAGCAGCTTCAGACAGGAAGAGACCCAGTACTTC. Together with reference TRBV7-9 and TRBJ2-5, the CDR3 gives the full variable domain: DTGVSQNPRHKITKRGQNVTFRCDPISEHNRLYWYRQTLGQGPEFLTYFQNEAQLEKSRLLSDRFSAERPKGSFSTLEIQRTEQGDSAMYLCASSFRQEETQYFGPGTRLLVL.

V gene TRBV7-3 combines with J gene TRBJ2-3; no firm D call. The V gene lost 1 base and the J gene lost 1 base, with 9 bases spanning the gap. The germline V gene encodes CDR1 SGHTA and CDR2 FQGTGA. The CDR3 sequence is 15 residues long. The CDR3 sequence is CASSLKLSGTDTQYF. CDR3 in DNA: TGTGCCAGCAGCTTAAAGTTAAGCGGCACAGATACGCAGTATTTT.

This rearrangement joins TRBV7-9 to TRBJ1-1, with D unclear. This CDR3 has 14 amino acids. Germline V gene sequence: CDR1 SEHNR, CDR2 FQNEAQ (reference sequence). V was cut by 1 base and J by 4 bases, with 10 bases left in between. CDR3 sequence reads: CASSLGQMRTEAFF. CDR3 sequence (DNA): TGTGCCAGCAGCTTAGGGCAAATGCGCACTGAAGCTTTCTTT.

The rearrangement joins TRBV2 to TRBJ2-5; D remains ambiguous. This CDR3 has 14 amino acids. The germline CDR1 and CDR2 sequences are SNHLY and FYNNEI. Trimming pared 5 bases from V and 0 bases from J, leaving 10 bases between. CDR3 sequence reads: CASSSQRYQETQYF. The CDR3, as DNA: TGTGCCAGCAGTTCACAGAGGTACCAAGAGACCCAGTACTTC.

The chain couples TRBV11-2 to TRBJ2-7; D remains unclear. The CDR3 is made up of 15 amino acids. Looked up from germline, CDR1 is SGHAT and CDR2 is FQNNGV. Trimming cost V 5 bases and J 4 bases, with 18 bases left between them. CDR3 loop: CASSLPQEPPYEQYF. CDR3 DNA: TGTGCCAGCAGCCTCCCCCAGGAACCACCTTACGAGCAGTACTTC.

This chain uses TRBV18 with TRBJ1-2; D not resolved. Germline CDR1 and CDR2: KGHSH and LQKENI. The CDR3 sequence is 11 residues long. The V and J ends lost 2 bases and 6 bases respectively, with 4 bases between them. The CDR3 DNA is TGTGCCAGCTCACCAGCGAATGGCTACACCTTC. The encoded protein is CASSPANGYTF.

The CDR3, as DNA: TGTGCCTGGAGTGTACGGGGAACCTATGGCTACACCTTC. It yields the protein CAWSVRGTYGYTF. This chain connects TRBV30 to TRBJ1-2; no reliable D call. CDR3 length equals 13 residues. CDR1 and CDR2 (germline): GTSNPN, SVGIG (reference sequence). Trimming took 0 bases from V and 4 from J, leaving 9 bases between them.

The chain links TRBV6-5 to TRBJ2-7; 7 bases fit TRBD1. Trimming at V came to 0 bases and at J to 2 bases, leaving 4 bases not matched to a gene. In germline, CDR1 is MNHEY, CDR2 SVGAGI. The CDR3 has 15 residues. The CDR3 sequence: CASSYSTGFPYEQYF. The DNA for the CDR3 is TGTGCCAGCAGTTACTCGACAGGGTTTCCCTACGAGCAGTACTTC.

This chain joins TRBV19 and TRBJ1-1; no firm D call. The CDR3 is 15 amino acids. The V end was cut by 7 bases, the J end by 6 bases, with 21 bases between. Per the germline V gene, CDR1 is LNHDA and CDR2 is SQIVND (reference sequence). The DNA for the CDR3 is TGTGCCAGTATCCCGGGCTTTTCGGGCTTGGCTGAAGCTTTCTTT. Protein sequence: CASIPGFSGLAEAFF.

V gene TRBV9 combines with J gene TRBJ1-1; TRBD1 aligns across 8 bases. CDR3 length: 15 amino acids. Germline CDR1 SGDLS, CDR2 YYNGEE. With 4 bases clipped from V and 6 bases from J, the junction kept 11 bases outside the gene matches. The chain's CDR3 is CASSRIGQGSAEAFF. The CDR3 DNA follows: TGTGCCAGCAGCAGAATCGGACAGGGTTCAGCTGAAGCTTTCTTT.

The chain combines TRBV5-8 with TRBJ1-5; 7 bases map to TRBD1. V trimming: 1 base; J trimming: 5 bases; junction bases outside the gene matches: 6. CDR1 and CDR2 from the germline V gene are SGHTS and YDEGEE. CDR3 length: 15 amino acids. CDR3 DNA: TGTGCCAGCAGCTTGACCGGGACAGCACATCAGCCCCAGCATTTT. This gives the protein CASSLTGTAHQPQHF.

The CDR3: CASTSFRGEQYF. The CDR3 bases are TGTGCCAGCACCTCATTCCGGGGCGAGCAGTACTTC. The rearrangement uses TRBV7-8 and TRBJ2-7, with D maybe TRBD2 (5 bases). Trimming removed 7 bases at V and 6 bases at J, with 13 bases between. Germline CDR1 is SGHVS and CDR2 is FQNEAQ. The CDR3 length is 12 residues.